This is a list of T cell receptor beta chains from one sample in a study of naive and memory T cell subsets. TCRdb processed the UMI-ligation and nested PCR reads anew with MiXCR; each CDR3 protein has one entry. Of tens of thousands of distinct CDR3 sequences listed, 15% to 20% are singletons. Sequenced input: effector memory CD4+ T cells from blood. The receptors shown here come from a human donor in good health. Both conserved end residues are part of each CDR3. Each record gives: V gene, clone size, J gene, D gene, CDR3 protein, CDR3 DNA. The D gene is left open where the match is weak. Clone size appears in some rows only: once, few, many, or a class for an expanded clone.

v_call: TRBV14; clone_size: .; j_call: TRBJ2-1; d_call: TRBD2; cdr3_aa: CASSPGLAVGENNEQFF; cdr3_nt: TGTGCCAGCAGCCCCGGACTAGCGGTTGGGGAAAACAATGAGCAGTTCTTC
v_call: TRBV19; clone_size: few; j_call: TRBJ2-2; d_call: .; cdr3_aa: CATQSAGLLLGPGELFF; cdr3_nt: TGTGCCACCCAATCAGCGGGCCTCCTTCTCGGGCCCGGGGAGCTGTTTTTT
v_call: TRBV15; clone_size: few; j_call: TRBJ1-6; d_call: .; cdr3_aa: CATSRDEGSPLHF; cdr3_nt: TGTGCCACCAGCAGAGATGAAGGGTCACCCCTCCACTTT
v_call: TRBV6-2/TRBV6-3; clone_size: .; j_call: TRBJ2-7; d_call: .; cdr3_aa: CASSYGGHYEQYF; cdr3_nt: TGTGCCAGCAGTTACGGGGGGCACTACGAGCAGTACTTC
v_call: TRBV20-1; clone_size: many; j_call: TRBJ2-1; d_call: TRBD2; cdr3_aa: CSARPSGNEQFF; cdr3_nt: TGCAGTGCCAGGCCTAGCGGGAATGAGCAGTTCTTC
v_call: TRBV27; clone_size: few; j_call: TRBJ1-5; d_call: .; cdr3_aa: CASSFGAGARIQPQHF; cdr3_nt: TGTGCCAGCAGTTTTGGGGCAGGGGCGCGGATTCAGCCCCAGCATTTT
v_call: TRBV7-2; clone_size: .; j_call: TRBJ1-1; d_call: .; cdr3_aa: CASSPSRGGGRKAFF; cdr3_nt: TGTGCCAGCAGCCCGTCCAGGGGTGGGGGTCGGAAAGCTTTCTTT
v_call: TRBV27; clone_size: few; j_call: TRBJ2-3; d_call: .; cdr3_aa: CASSAGVATDTQYF; cdr3_nt: TGTGCCAGCAGTGCCGGAGTTGCGACAGATACGCAGTATTTT
v_call: TRBV28; clone_size: many; j_call: TRBJ1-2; d_call: .; cdr3_aa: CASSPRMQNNGYTF; cdr3_nt: TGTGCCAGCAGTCCTCGTATGCAGAACAATGGCTACACCTTC
v_call: TRBV7-8; clone_size: .; j_call: TRBJ1-2; d_call: .; cdr3_aa: CASSLAAVSWGGNYGYTF; cdr3_nt: TGTGCCAGCAGCTTAGCCGCCGTCTCTTGGGGTGGAAACTATGGCTACACCTTC
v_call: TRBV6-6; clone_size: few; j_call: TRBJ2-3; d_call: .; cdr3_aa: CATETGPDTQYF; cdr3_nt: TGTGCCACCGAGACAGGTCCAGATACGCAGTATTTT
v_call: TRBV5-1; clone_size: .; j_call: TRBJ1-2; d_call: .; cdr3_aa: CASSAADTYGYTF; cdr3_nt: TGCGCCAGCAGCGCCGCGGACACCTATGGCTACACCTTC
v_call: TRBV7-8; clone_size: .; j_call: TRBJ2-3; d_call: .; cdr3_aa: CASSLRRSTDTQYF; cdr3_nt: TGTGCCAGCAGCTTAAGGAGGAGCACAGATACGCAGTATTTT
v_call: TRBV7-9; clone_size: .; j_call: TRBJ2-1; d_call: .; cdr3_aa: CASSHTRDVGARNEQFF; cdr3_nt: TGTGCCAGCAGCCACACCCGGGACGTAGGTGCCAGGAATGAGCAGTTCTTC
v_call: TRBV10-3; clone_size: many; j_call: TRBJ1-5; d_call: TRBD1; cdr3_aa: CAISRTGDNQPQHF; cdr3_nt: TGTGCCATCTCCCGGACAGGGGACAATCAGCCCCAGCATTTT
v_call: TRBV5-4; clone_size: few; j_call: TRBJ2-3; d_call: .; cdr3_aa: CASSSKGFSDTQYF; cdr3_nt: TGTGCCAGCAGCTCCAAGGGCTTTTCAGATACGCAGTATTTT
v_call: TRBV28; clone_size: .; j_call: TRBJ2-3; d_call: .; cdr3_aa: CAIGTYQYF; cdr3_nt: TGTGCCATCGGAACATACCAGTATTTT
v_call: TRBV28; clone_size: .; j_call: TRBJ1-5; d_call: .; cdr3_aa: CASRGGNSNQPQHF; cdr3_nt: TGTGCCAGCAGAGGGGGGAATAGCAATCAGCCCCAGCATTTT
v_call: TRBV2; clone_size: .; j_call: TRBJ2-7; d_call: TRBD2; cdr3_aa: CASSLTSLTYEQYF; cdr3_nt: TGTGCCAGCAGTTTGACTAGCCTAACCTACGAGCAGTACTTC
v_call: TRBV7-8; clone_size: .; j_call: TRBJ1-5; d_call: .; cdr3_aa: CASSLVGNSNQPQHF; cdr3_nt: TGTGCCAGCAGCTTAGTAGGGAATAGCAATCAGCCCCAGCATTTT
v_call: TRBV7-2; clone_size: many; j_call: TRBJ1-5; d_call: .; cdr3_aa: CASSLIKGQPQHF; cdr3_nt: TGTGCCAGCAGCTTAATAAAAGGTCAGCCCCAGCATTTT
v_call: TRBV6-6; clone_size: .; j_call: TRBJ2-2; d_call: TRBD2; cdr3_aa: CASSGTSGRKNTGELFF; cdr3_nt: TGTGCCAGCAGCGGGACTAGCGGGAGGAAAAACACCGGGGAGCTGTTTTTT
v_call: TRBV20-1; clone_size: many; j_call: TRBJ2-5; d_call: .; cdr3_aa: CSAWARKETQYF; cdr3_nt: TGCAGTGCCTGGGCCAGGAAAGAGACCCAGTACTTC
v_call: TRBV6-2/TRBV6-3; clone_size: few; j_call: TRBJ1-5; d_call: .; cdr3_aa: CASSYFGYNQPQHF; cdr3_nt: TGTGCCAGCAGTTACTTCGGGTACAATCAGCCCCAGCATTTT
v_call: TRBV5-1; clone_size: few; j_call: TRBJ2-7; d_call: .; cdr3_aa: CASSLSASYEQYF; cdr3_nt: TGCGCCAGCAGCTTATCAGCATCCTACGAGCAGTACTTC
v_call: TRBV10-3; clone_size: few; j_call: TRBJ2-2; d_call: TRBD1; cdr3_aa: CAISAGQGAGELFF; cdr3_nt: TGTGCCATCAGTGCCGGACAGGGGGCCGGGGAGCTGTTTTTT
v_call: TRBV29-1; clone_size: few; j_call: TRBJ2-7; d_call: .; cdr3_aa: CSVEERAFGHEQYF; cdr3_nt: TGCAGCGTTGAAGAGCGGGCCTTTGGACACGAGCAGTACTTC
v_call: TRBV3-1; clone_size: medium-sized; j_call: TRBJ1-2; d_call: .; cdr3_aa: CASSPAATEGYTF; cdr3_nt: TGTGCCAGCAGCCCCGCTGCAACAGAAGGCTACACCTTC
v_call: TRBV5-4; clone_size: .; j_call: TRBJ1-5; d_call: .; cdr3_aa: CASSQDRGDQPQHF; cdr3_nt: TGTGCCAGCAGCCAGGATAGAGGAGACCAGCCCCAGCATTTT
v_call: TRBV12-3/TRBV12-4; clone_size: few; j_call: TRBJ2-7; d_call: .; cdr3_aa: CASSPIMTGDEQYF; cdr3_nt: TGTGCCAGCAGTCCCATCATGACAGGAGACGAGCAGTACTTC
v_call: TRBV27; clone_size: few; j_call: TRBJ1-5; d_call: .; cdr3_aa: CASSSAWGLSNQPQHF; cdr3_nt: TGTGCCAGCAGTTCAGCTTGGGGGCTAAGCAATCAGCCCCAGCATTTT
v_call: TRBV5-1; clone_size: many; j_call: TRBJ1-1; d_call: TRBD1; cdr3_aa: CASSLYASRGRNTEAFF; cdr3_nt: TGCGCCAGCAGCTTGTACGCGAGCAGGGGGAGGAACACTGAAGCTTTCTTT
v_call: TRBV7-6; clone_size: medium-sized; j_call: TRBJ2-7; d_call: TRBD2; cdr3_aa: CASSRTGTSGGIEQYF; cdr3_nt: TGTGCCAGCAGCCGGACCGGGACTAGCGGGGGGATCGAGCAGTACTTC